The 21 T cell receptor beta chains presented below share a single source sample, sequenced in a study of T cell repertoires in cytomegalovirus infection. For these receptors, no antigen is known. TCRdb processed the reads anew with MiXCR; each CDR3 protein has one entry. The sample comprises about 830,000 distinct CDR3 sequences, 32% of which are singletons, and 9.5% to 15% rests with the top ten. The sequencing used cultured CD8+ T cells from PBMCs, collected from culture after CMV antigen stimulation. Receptor source: a human donor in good health (CMV status not recorded). Some clones in this sample may be carry-over from other donors' samples.

This clonotype was seen a handful of times. The chain uses TRBV28 and TRBJ1-4; 7 bases map to TRBD1. Germline V gene data show CDR1 as MDHEN and CDR2 as SYDVKM. Unmatched junction bases numbered 11, after V lost 6 bases and J lost 7 bases. CDR3 length equals 15 residues. For the CDR3, the DNA is TGTGCCAGCAGCCGAGGAGACAGGGTCGGTGAAAAACTGTTTTTT. Residues: CASSRGDRVGEKLFF.

The gene calls are TRBV11-1 and TRBJ1-5; maybe TRBD1 (5 bases). V lost 2 bases and J 1 base, leaving 12 bases between the germline ends. Germline CDR1 is SGHAT and CDR2 is FQDESV (reference sequence). The CDR3 totals 16 residues. In DNA, the CDR3 is TGTGCCAGCAGCTTACGGGAGGGACGGAGCAATCAGCCCCAGCATTTT. Its protein product is CASSLREGRSNQPQHF.

V gene TRBV6-5 combines with J gene TRBJ1-2; maybe TRBD1 (6 bases). Germline lookup yields CDR1 MNHEY and CDR2 SVGAGI. The V gene lost 0 bases and the J gene lost 6 bases, with 11 bases spanning the gap. CDR3 length: 14 amino acids. Written as DNA, the CDR3 is TGTGCCAGCAGTTACTCCGGGGGGCTTGATGGCTACACCTTC. This encodes CASSYSGGLDGYTF.

This clonotype appeared many times. CDR3 loop: CASSLLGLAGPGELFF. In nucleotides, the CDR3 is TGTGCCAGCAGCCTTCTTGGGCTAGCGGGGCCCGGGGAGCTGTTTTTT. The V call is TRBV7-8, the J call TRBJ2-2, with 9 bases matching TRBD2. The CDR3 is made up of 16 amino acids. CDR1 and CDR2 from the germline V gene are SGHVS and FQNEAQ. Germline trimming cut 5 bases from V and 6 bases from J; bases unmatched to any gene: 10.

This clonotype was counted at least ten times. V gene TRBV7-8 combines with J gene TRBJ2-2, with 14 positions matching TRBD2. Germline V CDR1 and CDR2: SGHVS, FQNEAQ. The CDR3 length is 18 residues. Trimming took 5 bases from V and 1 from J; bases not matched to a gene: 6. The CDR3 bases are TGTGCCAGCAGCCTGGGACTAGCGGGGGCCGGGAACACCGGGGAGCTGTTTTTT. This encodes CASSLGLAGAGNTGELFF.

This clonotype showed up just a few times. This sequence joins TRBV7-8 and TRBJ2-1, with TRBD2 matching 8 bases. The CDR3 runs to 17 residues. Germline V gene data show CDR1 as SGHVS and CDR2 as FQNEAQ. J lost 7 bases, V lost 3 bases, and 14 bases had no gene match. In DNA form, the CDR3 reads TGTGCCAGCAGCTTCCCGCCAACCGGGACTAGAAGGAATGAGCAGTTCTTC. Translation gives CASSFPPTGTRRNEQFF.

This clonotype has just a few counts. This chain connects TRBV12-3 or TRBV12-4 to TRBJ2-1; D remains unclear. Trimming took 5 bases from V and 8 from J, leaving 16 bases between them. The CDR3 is made up of 14 amino acids. The CDR3 coding sequence is TGTGCCAGCAGTCCGTCACCTAGTATCGATGAGCAGTTCTTC. It translates to CASSPSPSIDEQFF.

The table lists this clonotype with a few counts. The chain uses TRBV6-4 and TRBJ1-2, with D possibly being TRBD1 (5 bases). Germline CDR1 and CDR2: MRHNA and SNTAGT. V was cut by 0 bases and J by 5 bases, with 10 bases left in between. This CDR3 is 14 amino acids long. The CDR3 DNA reads TGTGCCAGCAGTGACTCCCGGGGGAAGTATGGCTACACCTTC. Translating gives CASSDSRGKYGYTF.

This clonotype was counted at least ten times. The V and J genes are TRBV5-4 and TRBJ2-2; 7 bases align to TRBD2. This CDR3 is 14 amino acids long. Trimming cost V 7 bases and J 0 bases; bases outside gene matches: 3. Germline lookup yields CDR1 SGHNT and CDR2 YYREEE (reference sequence). Here the CDR3 reads CASAGDSNTGELFF. Written as DNA, the CDR3 is TGTGCCAGCGCGGGGGACTCGAACACCGGGGAGCTGTTTTTT.

The chain has TRBV20-1 and TRBJ1-5; the match to TRBD1 covers 9 bases. Germline V gives CDR1 DFQATT, CDR2 SNEGSKA (reference sequence). The CDR3 runs to 14 residues. Trimming cost V 5 bases and J 5 bases; bases outside gene matches: 7. The CDR3, as DNA: TGCAGTGCTTTCGGGACAGGGAGGCATCAGCCCCAGCATTTT. Translating gives CSAFGTGRHQPQHF.

In its sample, this clonotype was seen many times. V is TRBV3-1 and J is TRBJ1-4, with D hard to call. V shed 6 bases and J shed 0 bases, with 14 bases lying between them. The germline CDR1 and CDR2 sequences are LGHDT and YNNKEL (reference sequence). The CDR3 covers 16 residues. As DNA, the CDR3 is TGTGCCAGCAGTCCAAGCGGAGTTGCAACTAATGAAAAACTGTTTTTT. It specifies CASSPSGVATNEKLFF.

The chain joins TRBV5-1 to TRBJ1-1; D is unclear. CDR1 SGHRS and CDR2 YFSETQ come from the germline V gene. The CDR3 consists of 15 residues. V lost 0 bases and J 1 base, leaving 10 bases between the germline ends. CDR3 amino acids: CASSLDSHPNTEAFF. The CDR3 bases are TGCGCCAGCAGCTTGGATTCCCACCCGAACACTGAAGCTTTCTTT.

Notes on this clonotype: A single base separates this from a much larger clone, so it may be a read error. The chain uses TRBV7-6 and TRBJ2-3; D is unresolved. The CDR3 length is 15 residues. Per the germline V gene, CDR1 is SGHVS and CDR2 is FNYEAQ. The CDR3 protein is CASSRPGGRKDKQYF. As DNA, the CDR3 is TGTGCCAGCAGCCGACCCGGTGGTAGAAAGGATAAGCAGTATTTT.

The chain employs TRBV14 and TRBJ1-1; D is unresolved. Trimming took 4 bases from V and 5 from J, leaving 26 bases between them. The CDR3 is 18 residues long. Germline CDR1 is SGHDN and CDR2 is FVKESK. CDR3 protein: CASSPTFRSLVLGTEAFF. The CDR3 DNA reads TGTGCCAGCAGCCCGACCTTCCGTTCCTTAGTGTTGGGTACTGAAGCTTTCTTT.

V and J are TRBV28 and TRBJ1-2, with a tentative D call TRBD1 (6 bases). CDR1 MDHEN and CDR2 SYDVKM come from the germline V gene. V shed 2 bases and J shed 5 bases, with 12 bases lying between them. The length of the CDR3 is 14 residues. The CDR3 nucleotides read TGTGCCAGCAGTTTAGGAGGGACATTATATGGCTACACCTTC. Protein: CASSLGGTLYGYTF.

This chain links TRBV6-1 with TRBJ2-7, with a tentative D call TRBD1 (5 bases). V lost 6 bases and J 7 bases, leaving 19 bases between the germline ends. The CDR3 spans 14 residues. CDR1 is MNHNS, CDR2 SASEGT, per germline. This CDR3 is CASRPFGQRGEQYF. Here the CDR3 DNA reads TGTGCCAGCAGGCCGTTCGGACAACGTGGGGAGCAGTACTTC.

There are a few counts of this clonotype. V gene TRBV6-5 combines with J gene TRBJ2-1, with D perhaps matching TRBD1 or TRBD2 (6 bases each). V was clipped by 6 bases and J by 4 bases, with 19 bases between them. The CDR3 length is 16 residues. Germline CDR1 and CDR2: MNHEY and SVGAGI. The CDR3 sequence: CASSFVTGAPYNEQFF. The CDR3 region has the DNA TGTGCCAGCAGCTTTGTCACGGGGGCCCCGTACAATGAGCAGTTCTTC.

This clonotype occurred a few times. The CDR3 reads CASSLPGANTGELFF. For the CDR3, the DNA is TGTGCCAGCAGCTTGCCGGGGGCGAACACCGGGGAGCTGTTTTTT. The chain has TRBV7-9 and TRBJ2-2; TRBD2 might be the D (6 bases). Germline CDR1 reads SEHNR; CDR2 reads FQNEAQ (reference sequence). Trimming pared 3 bases from V and 0 bases from J, leaving 8 bases between. This CDR3 has 15 amino acids.

A few counts support this clonotype. The J gene is TRBJ1-5, the V gene TRBV6-5; D perhaps matches TRBD1 (5 bases). The V gene's germline CDR1 is MNHEY and CDR2 SVGAGI. CDR3 length equals 15 residues. Trimming removed 1 base at V and 3 bases at J, with 10 bases between. This CDR3 is CASSYYGGLNQPQHF. The DNA of the CDR3 is TGTGCCAGCAGTTACTACGGGGGTCTCAATCAGCCCCAGCATTTT.

This rearrangement joins TRBV6-5 to TRBJ2-3; D remains unclear. This CDR3 contains 12 residues. The V end was cut by 5 bases, the J end by 2 bases, with 5 bases between. Per germline, CDR1 MNHEY and CDR2 SVGAGI. In DNA, the CDR3 is TGTGCCAGCAGTACTTTCACAGATACGCAGTATTTT. Its protein product is CASSTFTDTQYF.

The chain couples TRBV29-1 to TRBJ2-7; perhaps TRBD1 as D (6 bases). There are 13 residues in the CDR3. The ends were cut back, 7 bases at V and 0 bases at J, with 13 bases in the middle. The V gene's germline CDR1 is SQVTM and CDR2 ANQGSEA. The CDR3 nucleotides read TGCAGCGCCGTCGGGACACCCTCCTACGAGCAGTACTTC. It is translated as CSAVGTPSYEQYF.